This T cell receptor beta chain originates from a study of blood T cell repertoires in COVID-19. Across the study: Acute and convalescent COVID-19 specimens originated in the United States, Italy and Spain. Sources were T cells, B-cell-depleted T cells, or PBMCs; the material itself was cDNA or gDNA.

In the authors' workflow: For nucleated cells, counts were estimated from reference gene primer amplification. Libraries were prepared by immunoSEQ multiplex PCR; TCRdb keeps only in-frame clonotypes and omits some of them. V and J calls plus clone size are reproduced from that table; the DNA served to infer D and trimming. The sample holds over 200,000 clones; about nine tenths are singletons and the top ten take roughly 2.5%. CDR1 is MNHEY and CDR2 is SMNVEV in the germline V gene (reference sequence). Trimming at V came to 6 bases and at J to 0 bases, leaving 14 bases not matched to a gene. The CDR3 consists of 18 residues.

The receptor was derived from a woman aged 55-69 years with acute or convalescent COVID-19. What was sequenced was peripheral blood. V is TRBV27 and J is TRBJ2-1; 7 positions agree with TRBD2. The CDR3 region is CASRGRLAVSGSYNEQFF. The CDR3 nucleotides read TGTGCCAGCAGAGGGAGACTAGCTGTATCAGGCTCCTACAATGAGCAGTTCTTC.